Listed here is a single TCR beta chain. Its antigen is unknown. The entry originates in a study of CXCR3-negative and CXCR3-positive naive CD8 T cells. Study results and limitations: Naive CXCR3-negative and CXCR3-positive cells had similar TRBV-TRBJ usage; memory differed. TCR interaction strength was inferred from TRB CDR3 physicochemistry, as CD5 matched across naive subsets. Naive cells positive for CXCR3 carried more hydrophobic TRB CDR3s than CXCR3-negative ones.

The naive CD8+ gate required CD45RO-CCR7+CD27+CD95- phenotype. The CDR3 covers 14 residues. Germline V CDR1 and CDR2: MNHEY, SMNVEV (reference sequence). The TRB libraries of cDNA were built by UMI-labeled 5' RACE. TCRdb re-called the 5' RACE reads; one entry per CDR3 protein, DNA not given. Recorded here are 100,000 to 150,000 distinct CDR3 sequences; the top ten clones represent approximately 0.29%. The chain carries TRBV27 and TRBJ2-5; TCRdb selects TRBD1, and the lack of DNA leaves this call unchecked. Input material: naive CXCR3- CD8+ T cells from blood. Described subset: CD45RO-CCR7+CD27+CD95- naive CD8+ T cells lacking CXCR3 (TNR3-). The TCR originated in a human donor in good health. Some clones in this sample may be carry-over from other donors' samples. This CDR3 reads CASSLGQFEETQYF.